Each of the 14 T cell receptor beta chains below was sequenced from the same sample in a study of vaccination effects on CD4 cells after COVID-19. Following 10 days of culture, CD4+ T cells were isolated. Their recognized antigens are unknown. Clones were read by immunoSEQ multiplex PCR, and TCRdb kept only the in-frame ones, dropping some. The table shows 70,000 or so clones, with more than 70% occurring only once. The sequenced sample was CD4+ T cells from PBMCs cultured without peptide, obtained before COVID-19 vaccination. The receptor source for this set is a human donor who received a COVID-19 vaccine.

The CDR3 DNA follows: TGTGCCAGCAGCCCGACAGGGGTTGAGGAGACCCAGTACTTC. Translated, it gives CASSPTGVEETQYF. The chain joins TRBV7-3 to TRBJ2-5; TRBD1 aligns across 8 bases. The CDR3 sequence is 14 residues long. Germline assignment: CDR1 SGHTA and CDR2 FQGTGA. V lost 5 bases to trimming and J lost 5 bases; unmatched junction nucleotides: 7.

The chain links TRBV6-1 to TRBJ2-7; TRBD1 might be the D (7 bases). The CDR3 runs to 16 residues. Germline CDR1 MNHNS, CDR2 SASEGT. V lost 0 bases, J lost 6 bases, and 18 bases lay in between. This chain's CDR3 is CASSEAGGTVATEQYV. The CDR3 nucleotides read TGTGCCAGCAGTGAAGCCGGCGGGACAGTCGCCACCGAGCAGTACGTC.

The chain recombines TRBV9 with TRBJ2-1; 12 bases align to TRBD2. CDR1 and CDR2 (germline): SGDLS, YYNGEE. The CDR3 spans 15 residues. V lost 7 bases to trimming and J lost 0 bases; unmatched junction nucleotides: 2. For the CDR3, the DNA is TGTGCCAGCGGACTAGCGGGGACCTCCTACAATGAGCAGTTCTTC. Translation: CASGLAGTSYNEQFF.

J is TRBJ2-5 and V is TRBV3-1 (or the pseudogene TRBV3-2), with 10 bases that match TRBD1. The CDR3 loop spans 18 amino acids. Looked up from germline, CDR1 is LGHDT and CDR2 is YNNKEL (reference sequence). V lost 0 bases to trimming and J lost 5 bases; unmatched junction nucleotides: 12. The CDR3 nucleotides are TGTGCCAGCAGCCAAGACTACTTGGGACAGGGGAGGTCTGAGACCCAGTACTTC. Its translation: CASSQDYLGQGRSETQYF.

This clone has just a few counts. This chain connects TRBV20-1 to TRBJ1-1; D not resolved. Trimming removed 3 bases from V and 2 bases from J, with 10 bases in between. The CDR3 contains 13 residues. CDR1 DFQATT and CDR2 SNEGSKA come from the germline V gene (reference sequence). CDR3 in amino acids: CSASRVRNTEAFF. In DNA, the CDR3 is TGCAGTGCTAGTCGGGTGAGAAACACTGAAGCTTTCTTT.

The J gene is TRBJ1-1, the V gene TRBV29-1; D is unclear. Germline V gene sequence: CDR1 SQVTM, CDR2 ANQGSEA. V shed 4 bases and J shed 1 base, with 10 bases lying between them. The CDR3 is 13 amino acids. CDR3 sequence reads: CSVVRTGNTEAFF. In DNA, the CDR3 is TGCAGCGTTGTAAGGACTGGGAACACTGAAGCTTTCTTT.

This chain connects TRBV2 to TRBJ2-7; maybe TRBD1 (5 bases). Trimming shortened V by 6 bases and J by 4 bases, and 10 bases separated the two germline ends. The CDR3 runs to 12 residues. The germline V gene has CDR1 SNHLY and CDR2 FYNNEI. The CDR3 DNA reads TGTGCCAGCAGCGGACACACTTACGAGCAGTACGTC. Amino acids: CASSGHTYEQYV.

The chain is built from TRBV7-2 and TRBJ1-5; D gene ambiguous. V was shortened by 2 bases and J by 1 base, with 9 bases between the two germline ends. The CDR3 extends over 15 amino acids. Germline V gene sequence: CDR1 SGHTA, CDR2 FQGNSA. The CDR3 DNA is TGTGCCAGCAGCTTACAAGGAAGGAGCAATCAGCCCCAGCATTTT. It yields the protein CASSLQGRSNQPQHF.

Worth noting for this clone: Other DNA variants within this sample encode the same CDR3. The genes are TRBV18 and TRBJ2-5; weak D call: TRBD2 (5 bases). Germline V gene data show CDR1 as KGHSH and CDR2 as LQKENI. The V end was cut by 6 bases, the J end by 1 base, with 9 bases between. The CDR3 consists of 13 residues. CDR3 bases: TGTGCCAGCTCTCGCGGGTCCCAAGAGACCCAGTACTTC. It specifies CASSRGSQETQYF.

CDR3 loop: CASSLLRTGLSTEAFF. Here the CDR3 DNA reads TGTGCCAGCAGCTTACTCCGGACAGGGTTGAGCACTGAAGCTTTCTTT. This sequence joins TRBV5-6 and TRBJ1-1; 8 bases map to TRBD1. This CDR3 is 16 amino acids long. Germline-derived CDR1 and CDR2 are SGHDT and YYEEEE. V lost 2 bases to trimming and J lost 4 bases; unmatched junction nucleotides: 10.

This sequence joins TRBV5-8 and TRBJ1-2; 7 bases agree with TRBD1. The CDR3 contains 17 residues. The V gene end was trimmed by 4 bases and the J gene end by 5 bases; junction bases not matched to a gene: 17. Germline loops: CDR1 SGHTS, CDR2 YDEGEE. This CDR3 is CASSTGTVILRGYGYTF. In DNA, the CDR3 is TGTGCCAGCAGCACCGGGACAGTGATCCTCCGGGGGTATGGCTACACCTTC.

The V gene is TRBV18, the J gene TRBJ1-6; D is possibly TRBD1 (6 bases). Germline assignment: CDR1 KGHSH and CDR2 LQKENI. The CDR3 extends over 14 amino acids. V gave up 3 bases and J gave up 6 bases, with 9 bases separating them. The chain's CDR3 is CASSPARGNSPLHF. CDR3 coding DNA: TGTGCCAGCTCACCGGCCAGGGGTAATTCACCCCTCCACTTT.

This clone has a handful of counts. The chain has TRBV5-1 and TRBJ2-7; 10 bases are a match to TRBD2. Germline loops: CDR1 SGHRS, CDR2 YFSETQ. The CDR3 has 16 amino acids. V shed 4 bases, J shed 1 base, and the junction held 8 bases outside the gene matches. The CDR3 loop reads CASSRGLARKSYEQYV. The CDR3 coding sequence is TGCGCCAGCAGCCGGGGACTAGCGCGTAAGTCCTACGAGCAGTACGTC.

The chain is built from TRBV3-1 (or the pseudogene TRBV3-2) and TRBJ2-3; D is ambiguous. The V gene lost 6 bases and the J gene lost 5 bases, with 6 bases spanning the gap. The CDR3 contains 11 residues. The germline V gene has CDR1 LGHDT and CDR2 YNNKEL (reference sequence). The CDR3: CASRGEDTQYF. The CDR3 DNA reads TGTGCCAGCAGGGGTGAAGATACGCAGTATTTT.